These 29 T cell receptor beta chains came from one sample sequenced in a study of OX40 agonist ivuxolimab in advanced cancers. Produced via immunoSEQ multiplex PCR; TCRdb's table is partial and in-frame only. This table holds approximately 79,000 clones, 85% found once. Here the sequenced sample was CD4+ or CD8+ T cells sorted from blood, taken in a trial of the OX40 agonist ivuxolimab. The receptors shown here come from an adult with an advanced solid tumor such as melanoma, head and neck, liver or kidney cancer.

The V and J genes are TRBV7-2 and TRBJ2-7, with TRBD1 matching 8 bases. The germline V gene encodes CDR1 SGHTA and CDR2 FQGNSA. J was trimmed by 5 bases and V by 4 bases; bases with no gene match: 7. This CDR3 region has 14 residues. CDR3 in amino acids: CASSSGQGVNEQYF. For the CDR3, the DNA is TGTGCCAGCAGCTCTGGACAGGGTGTCAACGAGCAGTACTTC.

The chain combines TRBV13 with TRBJ1-1; no firm D call. V gave up 5 bases and J gave up 0 bases, with 13 bases separating them. CDR1 and CDR2 from the germline V gene are PRHDT and FYEKMQ (reference sequence). The CDR3 length is 15 residues. CDR3 in amino acids: CASSEGGHMNTEAFF. DNA of the CDR3: TGTGCCAGCAGCGAGGGAGGGCACATGAACACTGAAGCTTTCTTT.

The rearrangement links TRBV6-5 to TRBJ1-2; D ambiguous. V shed 4 bases and J shed 5 bases, with 8 bases lying between them. Germline CDR1 and CDR2: MNHEY and SVGAGI. The CDR3 contains 12 residues. The CDR3 DNA reads TGTGCCAGCAGTTTCCTCCTATATGGCTACACCTTC. As protein: CASSFLLYGYTF.

The V and J genes are TRBV18 and TRBJ1-3, with D possibly matching TRBD1 (6 bases). The V gene's germline CDR1 is KGHSH and CDR2 LQKENI. This CDR3 comprises 17 residues. The V end was cut by 1 base, the J end by 3 bases, with 16 bases between. CDR3 loop: CASSPRFRQDLGNTIYF. DNA of the CDR3: TGTGCCAGCTCACCACGCTTCAGACAGGACCTTGGAAACACCATATATTTT. Looking up the rest from reference TRBV18 and TRBJ1-3 gives the full variable domain: NAGVMQNPRHLVRRRGQEARLRCSPMKGHSHVYWYRQLPEEGLKFMVYLQKENIIDESGMPKERFSAEFPKEGPSILRIQQVVRGDSAAYFCASSPRFRQDLGNTIYFGEGSWLTVV.

The V gene is TRBV7-3, the J gene TRBJ2-3; 10 nucleotides line up with TRBD2. J lost 6 bases, V lost 4 bases, and 13 bases had no gene match. This CDR3 contains 17 residues. Germline-derived CDR1 and CDR2 are SGHTA and FQGTGA. The CDR3 coding sequence is TGTGCCAGCAGCTCCCCCCGGCTAGCGGGAGAACGGGATACGCAGTATTTT. Its translation: CASSSPRLAGERDTQYF.

The genes are TRBV4-1 and TRBJ2-1; TRBD2 matches 8 bases. The CDR3 totals 17 residues. The ends lost 4 bases at V and 7 bases at J; junction bases unmatched: 15. Germline CDR1 MGHRA, CDR2 YSYEKL. The CDR3, as DNA: TGCGCCAGCAGCCCCGCCGGACTGCGGGGGGCCCGGAATGAGCAGTTCTTC. This translates into CASSPAGLRGARNEQFF.

The table lists this clone with a few counts. The V gene is TRBV9, the J gene TRBJ2-7; D may be TRBD2 (6 bases). The CDR3 has 13 residues. CDR1 and CDR2 from the germline V gene are SGDLS and YYNGEE. Trimming pared 3 bases from V and 6 bases from J, leaving 13 bases between. The CDR3 coding sequence is TGTGCCAGCAGCGGAGAGCGGGCTAGCGAGCAGTACTTC. Protein product: CASSGERASEQYF.

The chain recombines TRBV5-1 with TRBJ2-3; 7 positions agree with TRBD2. The CDR3 contains 17 residues. Germline V gives CDR1 SGHRS, CDR2 YFSETQ. V trimming: 0 bases; J trimming: 2 bases; junction bases outside the gene matches: 9. The CDR3 DNA reads TGCGCCAGCAGCTTGGTAAGAGGCGGGAGCCTCACAGATACGCAGTATTTT. It specifies CASSLVRGGSLTDTQYF.

The rearrangement uses TRBV25-1 and TRBJ2-1, with TRBD1 identical over 8 bases. The V gene's germline CDR1 is MGHDK and CDR2 SYGVNS. The CDR3 covers 12 residues. With V trimmed by 7 bases and J by 7 bases, 3 bases remained unmatched. In DNA form, the CDR3 reads TGTGCCAGCAACAGGGGGGAGAATGAGCAGTTCTTC. This codes for CASNRGENEQFF.

J is TRBJ1-3 and V is TRBV9; D uncertain. The V gene's germline CDR1 is SGDLS and CDR2 YYNGEE. There are 16 residues in the CDR3. Trimming took 2 bases from V and 0 from J, leaving 12 bases between them. The CDR3 protein is CASSVSMGNSGNTIYF. CDR3 coding DNA: TGTGCCAGCAGCGTCTCCATGGGGAACTCTGGAAACACCATATATTTT.

The chain links TRBV9 to TRBJ1-2; tentative D call: TRBD1 (5 bases). Trimming removed 4 bases at V and 5 bases at J, with 12 bases between. The CDR3 has 13 residues. Germline V CDR1 and CDR2: SGDLS, YYNGEE. The CDR3 is CASSHETAYGYTF. In DNA, the CDR3 is TGTGCCAGCAGCCACGAGACAGCATATGGCTACACCTTC.

The rearrangement joins TRBV7-9 to TRBJ1-2, with D possibly TRBD1 on 5 matching bases. The CDR3 length is 14 residues. V gave up 2 bases and J gave up 0 bases, with 7 bases separating them. Per germline, CDR1 SEHNR and CDR2 FQNEAQ (reference sequence). The CDR3 DNA follows: TGTGCCAGCAGCTTAAGGGACTCTAACTATGGCTACACCTTC. Translating it yields CASSLRDSNYGYTF.

The chain has TRBV30 and TRBJ1-1; possible D gene TRBD1, 6 bases. The length of the CDR3 is 11 residues. Germline assignment: CDR1 GTSNPN and CDR2 SVGIG (reference sequence). V was clipped by 3 bases and J by 8 bases, with 10 bases between them. The CDR3 is CAWRDRAEAFF. The CDR3 region has the DNA TGTGCCTGGAGGGACAGAGCAGAAGCTTTCTTT.

The J gene is TRBJ2-7, the V gene TRBV5-1; 9 bases are a match to TRBD2. CDR3 size: 17 residues. J gave up 2 bases and V 0 bases, and 9 bases lay outside the gene matches. Per the germline V gene, CDR1 is SGHRS and CDR2 is YFSETQ. The CDR3 here is CASSLAFSGGNAYEQYF. The CDR3 DNA reads TGCGCCAGCAGCTTGGCTTTTAGCGGGGGCAACGCCTACGAGCAGTACTTC.

The V call is TRBV11-3, the J call TRBJ1-1; D is undetermined. V dropped 6 bases and J dropped 4 bases, with 15 bases sitting between them. The CDR3 extends over 14 amino acids. Per the germline V gene, CDR1 is SGHNT and CDR2 is YENEEA. The CDR3 protein is CASRFGYAATEAFF. CDR3 bases: TGTGCCAGCAGGTTTGGATATGCCGCCACTGAAGCTTTCTTT.

This chain connects TRBV5-8 to TRBJ1-3; no clear D gene. The CDR3 has 12 residues. The V end was cut by 1 base, the J end by 7 bases, with 6 bases between. CDR1 and CDR2 (germline): SGHTS, YDEGEE. The DNA of the CDR3 is TGTGCCAGCAGCTTGACCCGCAACACCATATATTTT. Protein: CASSLTRNTIYF.

V gene TRBV18 combines with J gene TRBJ2-5; 10 bases fit TRBD2. Trimming at V came to 3 bases and at J to 3 bases, leaving 4 bases not matched to a gene. The CDR3 is 15 residues long. The germline V gene has CDR1 KGHSH and CDR2 LQKENI. The CDR3 nucleotides are TGTGCCAGCTCACCCCAGCGGGGGGGCGAAGAGACCCAGTACTTC. The encoded protein is CASSPQRGGEETQYF.

The chain couples TRBV9 to TRBJ1-4; a weak D match, TRBD1 (6 bases). CDR1 and CDR2 (germline): SGDLS, YYNGEE. V was clipped by 1 base and J by 8 bases, with 12 bases between them. The length of the CDR3 is 14 residues. The CDR3 spells CASSVNTGNEKLFF. The DNA for the CDR3 is TGTGCCAGCAGCGTAAACACAGGGAACGAAAAACTGTTTTTT.

The chain recombines TRBV11-1 with TRBJ2-1; 9 nucleotides match TRBD1. The germline V gene encodes CDR1 SGHAT and CDR2 FQDESV (reference sequence). This CDR3 is built from 16 residues. V lost 1 base to trimming and J lost 4 bases; unmatched junction nucleotides: 5. The CDR3 region is CASSLESGQGYNEQFF. CDR3 DNA sequence: TGTGCCAGCAGCTTAGAAAGTGGACAGGGGTACAATGAGCAGTTCTTC.

The V call is TRBV20-1, the J call TRBJ1-5; the D is unclear. V was shortened by 3 bases and J by 7 bases, with 7 bases between the two germline ends. The CDR3 length is 11 residues. Germline values: CDR1 DFQATT, CDR2 SNEGSKA (reference sequence). The CDR3 reads CSASPEQPQHF. The CDR3 DNA is TGCAGTGCTAGCCCCGAACAGCCCCAGCATTTT.

V usage is TRBV5-6 and J usage is TRBJ2-7; a possible D gene is TRBD2 (5 bases). Germline loops: CDR1 SGHDT, CDR2 YYEEEE. With 3 bases removed from V and 3 bases from J, the gap between germline ends came to 7 bases. The CDR3 is made up of 12 amino acids. The DNA of the CDR3 is TGTGCCAGCAGCTATGACTACTACGAGCAGTACTTC. Protein sequence: CASSYDYYEQYF.

The CDR3 DNA reads TGTGCCAGCAGATGGGACAGGGACACCTACGAGCAGTACTTC. Protein product: CASRWDRDTYEQYF. V and J are TRBV6-5 and TRBJ2-7; 9 bases match TRBD1. The germline gives CDR1 MNHEY, CDR2 SVGAGI. This CDR3 is built from 14 residues. The V and J ends lost 6 bases and 2 bases, in that order; junction bases with no gene match: 5.

The chain combines TRBV7-9 with TRBJ1-2, with 12 bases identical to TRBD1. Germline CDR1 SEHNR, CDR2 FQNEAQ (reference sequence). The CDR3 is 13 amino acids. Trimming at V came to 5 bases and at J to 8 bases, leaving 3 bases not matched to a gene. CDR3 nucleotides: TGTGCCAGCAGCCGTGGGACAGGGGGCGGCTACACCTTC. Its protein product is CASSRGTGGGYTF.

This clone came up a few times. The chain employs TRBV7-9 and TRBJ1-2; D not certain. CDR1 and CDR2 from the germline V gene are SEHNR and FQNEAQ (reference sequence). V lost 5 bases to trimming and J lost 2 bases, with 6 bases between them. The CDR3 is 12 residues long. CDR3 protein: CASSPQNYGYTF. In DNA form, the CDR3 reads TGTGCCAGCAGCCCGCAGAACTATGGCTACACCTTC.

This chain links TRBV9 with TRBJ1-1; 8 bases are a match to TRBD1. The V and J ends lost 4 bases and 3 bases, in that order; junction bases with no gene match: 11. Germline loops: CDR1 SGDLS, CDR2 YYNGEE. CDR3 length equals 16 residues. In DNA, the CDR3 is TGTGCCAGCAGCCCTCAGGGGGCTCTCGCCGACACTGAAGCTTTCTTT. It yields the protein CASSPQGALADTEAFF.

The chain recombines TRBV10-3 with TRBJ1-3; D uncertain. Trimming shortened V by 3 bases and J by 0 bases, and 18 bases separated the two germline ends. In germline, CDR1 is ENHRY, CDR2 SYGVKD. This CDR3 has 18 residues. In DNA form, the CDR3 reads TGTGCCATCAGTGAAGAAGGTGGCCGGCGAAACTCTGGAAACACCATATATTTT. Protein: CAISEEGGRRNSGNTIYF.

This clone is a singleton in its sample. This chain joins TRBV19 and TRBJ1-1; TRBD1 matches at 7 bases. V lost 11 bases, J lost 0 bases, and 9 bases stayed unmatched. The CDR3 sequence is 14 residues long. The germline CDR1 and CDR2 sequences are LNHDA and SQIVND (reference sequence). The CDR3 coding sequence is TGTGCCGTAGGGGGACAGACCATGAACACTGAAGCTTTCTTT. Translated, it gives CAVGGQTMNTEAFF.

The gene calls are TRBV7-6 and TRBJ2-1, with 12 positions matching TRBD2. V was clipped by 0 bases and J by 8 bases; unmatched bases: 11. This CDR3 is built from 18 residues. In germline, CDR1 is SGHVS, CDR2 FNYEAQ. The CDR3 protein is CASSLAPEASGGADEQFF. The DNA of the CDR3 is TGTGCCAGCAGCTTAGCCCCCGAGGCTAGCGGGGGGGCGGATGAGCAGTTCTTC.

This chain joins TRBV4-2 and TRBJ2-7; TRBD2 aligns across 8 bases. The length of the CDR3 is 17 residues. Germline assignment: CDR1 LGHNA and CDR2 YNFKEQ. V was clipped by 0 bases and J by 7 bases; unmatched bases: 14. CDR3 amino acids: CASSQDLGSGSLREQYF. The DNA for the CDR3 is TGTGCCAGCAGCCAAGACCTAGGGAGCGGGAGTTTGAGGGAGCAGTACTTC.